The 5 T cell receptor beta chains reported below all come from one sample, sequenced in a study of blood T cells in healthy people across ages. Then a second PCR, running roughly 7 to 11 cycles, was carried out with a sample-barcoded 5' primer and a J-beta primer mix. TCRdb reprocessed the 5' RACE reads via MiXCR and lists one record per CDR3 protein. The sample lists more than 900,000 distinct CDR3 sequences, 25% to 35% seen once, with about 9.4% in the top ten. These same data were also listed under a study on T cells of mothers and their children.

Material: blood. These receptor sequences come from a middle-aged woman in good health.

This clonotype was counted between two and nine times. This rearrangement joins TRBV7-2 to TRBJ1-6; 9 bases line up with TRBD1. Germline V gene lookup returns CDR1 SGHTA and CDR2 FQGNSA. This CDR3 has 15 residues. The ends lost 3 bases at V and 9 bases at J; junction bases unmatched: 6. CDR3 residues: CASSLDRGRLSPLHF. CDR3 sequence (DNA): TGTGCCAGCAGCTTGGACAGGGGACGTCTTTCACCCCTCCACTTT.

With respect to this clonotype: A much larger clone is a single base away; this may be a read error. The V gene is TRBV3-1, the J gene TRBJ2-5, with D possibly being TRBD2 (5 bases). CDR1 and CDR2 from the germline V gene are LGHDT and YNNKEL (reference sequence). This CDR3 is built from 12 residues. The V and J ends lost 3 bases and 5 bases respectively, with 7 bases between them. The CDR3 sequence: CASSQTGETQYF. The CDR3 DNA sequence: TGTGCCAGCAGCCAGACGGGGGAGACCCAGTACTTC.

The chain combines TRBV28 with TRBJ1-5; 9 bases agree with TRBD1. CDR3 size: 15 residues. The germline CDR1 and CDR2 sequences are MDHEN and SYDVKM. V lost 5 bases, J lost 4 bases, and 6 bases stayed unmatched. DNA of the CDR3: TGTGCCAGCAGTCCAACGACAGGGGGGAATCAGCCCCAGCATTTT. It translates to CASSPTTGGNQPQHF.

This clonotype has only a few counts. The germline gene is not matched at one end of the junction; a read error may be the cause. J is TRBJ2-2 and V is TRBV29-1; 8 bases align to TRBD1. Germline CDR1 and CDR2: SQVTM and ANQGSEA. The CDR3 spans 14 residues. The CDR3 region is CSGRQGPNTGGLFF. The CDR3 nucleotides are TGCAGCGGCAGACAGGGGCCGAACACCGGGGGGCTGTTTTTT.

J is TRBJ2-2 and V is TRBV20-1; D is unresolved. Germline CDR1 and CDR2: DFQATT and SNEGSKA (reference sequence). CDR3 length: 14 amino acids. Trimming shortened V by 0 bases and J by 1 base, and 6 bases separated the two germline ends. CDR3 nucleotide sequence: TGCAGTGCTAGAGATAAGGGGAACACCGGGGAGCTGTTTTTT. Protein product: CSARDKGNTGELFF.